Listed here are 20 T cell receptor beta chains from one sample, sequenced in a study of Graves' ophthalmopathy and Graves' hyperthyroidism. Amplifying from RNA transcripts, the study obtained TCR beta CDR3 regions. RT-PCR with HTBI primers came first, then second-round multiplex PCR. MiXCR was run by TCRdb on the multiplex PCR reads, yielding one entry per CDR3 protein. The sample includes 400,000 to 450,000 distinct CDR3 sequences, 20% to 25% seen only once; the top ten take around 3.2%. The sequenced material came from peripheral blood. The receptor source for this set is a woman under 30 with stable Graves' hyperthyroidism.

This clonotype was detected many times. This CDR3 fails to terminate in the conserved phenylalanine or tryptophan, so it likely reflects a read error. The DNA is omitted, as the CDR3 cannot be located on it reliably, and the CDR3 follows TCRdb's listing. The CDR3 spells CASSDSGGPG. The chain links TRBV6-4 to TRBJ2-5; TRBD1 is the table's D call, not checked against the DNA. Germline values: CDR1 MRHNA, CDR2 SNTAGT. The CDR3 has 10 amino acids, counting both end residues.

The J gene is TRBJ2-7, the V gene TRBV27, with 7 positions matching TRBD1. The V segment lost 7 bases and the J segment 6 bases; nucleotides outside the gene matches: 6. Per the germline V gene, CDR1 is MNHEY and CDR2 is SMNVEV (reference sequence). The CDR3 contains 12 residues. CDR3 sequence (DNA): TGTGCCAGCATAGGGACAGAGAGCGAGCAGTACTTC. This translates into CASIGTESEQYF.

This clonotype was recorded many times. The chain has TRBV5-8 and TRBJ2-5; the match to TRBD2 covers 7 bases. Unmatched junction bases numbered 7, after V lost 4 bases and J lost 1 base. The germline V gene has CDR1 SGHTS and CDR2 YDEGEE. The CDR3 spans 15 residues. This chain's CDR3 is CASSRKLATQETQYF. The CDR3 region has the DNA TGTGCCAGCAGCCGCAAACTAGCGACCCAAGAGACCCAGTACTTC.

Only a few counts were recorded for this clonotype. V is TRBV20-1 and J is TRBJ2-7; D ambiguous. The V end was cut by 0 bases, the J end by 6 bases, with 6 bases between. The CDR3 contains 11 residues. The germline V gene encodes CDR1 DFQATT and CDR2 SNEGSKA (reference sequence). CDR3 loop: CSARDSGEQYF. As DNA, the CDR3 is TGCAGTGCTAGAGATTCGGGCGAGCAGTACTTC.

This clonotype appeared many times. The chain uses TRBV12-3 or TRBV12-4 and TRBJ1-2, with TRBD1 identical over 8 bases. The junction had 8 bases not matched to a gene; V was cut back by 2 bases and J by 6 bases. The CDR3 consists of 15 residues. This chain's CDR3 is CASSLRVQGANGYTF. The CDR3 DNA sequence: TGTGCCAGCAGTTTAAGAGTTCAGGGGGCTAATGGCTACACCTTC.

This clonotype has only a few counts. Germline and junction disagree at one end, which may indicate a read error. The chain combines TRBV6-1 with TRBJ2-7; tentatively, D is TRBD2 (6 bases). Germline V gene sequence: CDR1 MNHNS, CDR2 SASEGT. The CDR3 has 12 amino acids. CDR3 residues: CACSQTSYEQYF. The CDR3 DNA reads as TGTGCCTGCAGCCAGACTAGCTACGAGCAGTACTTC.

This clonotype was detected a few times. This may stem from a read error, because a much larger clone lies one nucleotide away. V and J are TRBV19 and TRBJ2-2, with unresolved D. V lost 4 bases to trimming and J lost 6 bases, with 9 bases between them. Germline CDR1 and CDR2: LNHDA and SQIVND (reference sequence). The CDR3 spans 13 residues. The CDR3 spells CASSTPAPGELFF. For the CDR3, the DNA is TGTGCCAGTAGTACCCCCGCCCCCGGGGAGCTGTTTTTT. Supplemented by reference TRBV19 and TRBJ2-2, the full variable domain reads DGGITQSPKYLFRKEGQNVTLSCEQNLNHDAMYWYRQDPGQGLRLIYYSQIVNDFQKGDIAEGYSVSREKKESFPLTVTSAQKNPTAFYLCASSTPAPGELFFGEGSRLTVL.

This clonotype was recorded many times. V gene TRBV28 combines with J gene TRBJ2-7, with D possibly matching TRBD1 (5 bases). The CDR3 loop spans 13 amino acids. V was shortened by 6 bases and J by 2 bases, with 11 bases between the two germline ends. Germline values: CDR1 MDHEN, CDR2 SYDVKM. CDR3 region: CASRDSGTYEQYF. CDR3 nucleotides: TGTGCCAGCAGAGACAGTGGCACCTACGAGCAGTACTTC.

This clonotype has a handful of counts. A much larger clone lies one base from this, so it may be a read error. V is TRBV7-2 and J is TRBJ2-2; TRBD2 matches 8 bases. Germline CDR1 reads SGHTA; CDR2 reads FQGNSA. The CDR3 runs to 15 residues. CDR3 protein: CASSLMSGSTGELCF. Here the CDR3 DNA reads TGTGCCAGCAGCTTAATGAGCGGGAGCACCGGGGAGCTGTGTTTT. Full variable domain (outside the CDR3, taken from reference TRBV7-2 and TRBJ2-2): GAGVSQSPSNKVTEKGKDVELRCDPISGHTALYWYRQSLGQGLEFLIYFQGNSAPDKSGLPSDRFSAERTGGSVSTLTIQRTQQEDSAVYLCASSLMSGSTGELCFGEGSRLTVL.

This clonotype was detected ten times or more. This chain connects TRBV11-1 to TRBJ1-2; D perhaps matches TRBD1 (5 bases). V lost 5 bases and J 4 bases, leaving 20 bases between the germline ends. Germline V lookup: CDR1 SGHAT, CDR2 FQDESV (reference sequence). The CDR3 has 16 amino acids. CDR3 protein: CASSGTPGVMFYGYTF. The CDR3 DNA sequence: TGTGCCAGCAGCGGGACGCCCGGAGTAATGTTCTATGGCTACACCTTC.

This clonotype was found many times. The CDR3 reads CSASLSSATTGELFF. The CDR3 coding sequence is TGCAGTGCTAGCCTTAGTTCGGCCACCACCGGGGAGCTGTTTTTT. V and J are TRBV20-1 and TRBJ2-2, with D unresolved. Germline CDR1 DFQATT, CDR2 SNEGSKA (reference sequence). Trimming left V 3 bases short and J 4 bases short, with 15 bases between. The CDR3 has 15 amino acids.

This clonotype was seen repeatedly, ten times or more. Here the CDR3 reads CASTIDRNGYTF. CDR3 DNA sequence: TGTGCCAGCACTATCGACAGGAATGGCTACACCTTC. The chain employs TRBV12-3 or TRBV12-4 and TRBJ1-2, with D maybe TRBD1 (6 bases). Trimming pared 7 bases from V and 6 bases from J, leaving 12 bases between. This CDR3 contains 12 residues.

In its sample, this clonotype was seen many times. The chain recombines TRBV20-1 with TRBJ2-7, with D maybe TRBD1 (6 bases). Germline V gene lookup returns CDR1 DFQATT and CDR2 SNEGSKA (reference sequence). The V gene lost 2 bases and the J gene lost 4 bases, with 9 bases spanning the gap. CDR3 size: 12 residues. For the CDR3, the DNA is TGCAGTGCTAGACTTGGACAGTACGAGCAGTACTTC. As protein: CSARLGQYEQYF.

Many counts were recorded for this clonotype. This chain connects TRBV28 to TRBJ1-1; 7 positions agree with TRBD1. CDR1 is MDHEN, CDR2 SYDVKM, per germline. After removal of 2 bases from V and 0 bases from J, the junction contained 3 bases not matched to a gene. This CDR3 comprises 15 residues. The CDR3 DNA sequence: TGTGCCAGCAGTTTACCGAGGGGGCTGAACACTGAAGCTTTCTTT. The encoded protein is CASSLPRGLNTEAFF.

This clonotype was seen at least ten times. V gene TRBV20-1 combines with J gene TRBJ2-7; no clear D gene. CDR3 length: 14 amino acids. Germline CDR1 is DFQATT and CDR2 is SNEGSKA (reference sequence). V gave up 6 bases and J gave up 4 bases, with 19 bases separating them. CDR3 sequence reads: CSAPIRLGFYEQYF. CDR3 in DNA: TGCAGTGCCCCTATAAGGCTAGGGTTTTACGAGCAGTACTTC.

This clonotype was recorded at least ten times. CDR3 sequence reads: CASRKTFPGTQYF. CDR3 DNA sequence: TGTGCCAGCAGAAAAACCTTTCCAGGGACCCAGTACTTC. The rearrangement links TRBV6-5 to TRBJ2-5; no clear D. The CDR3 consists of 13 residues. Germline CDR1 and CDR2: MNHEY and SVGAGI. Trimming shortened V by 6 bases and J by 7 bases, and 15 bases separated the two germline ends.

This clonotype occurred many times. V is TRBV20-1 and J is TRBJ1-1; TRBD1 aligns across 7 bases. CDR1 DFQATT and CDR2 SNEGSKA come from the germline V gene (reference sequence). The V and J ends lost 6 bases and 4 bases, in that order; junction bases with no gene match: 2. The CDR3 spans 11 residues. CDR3 in amino acids: CSAGGPTEAFF. Written as DNA, the CDR3 is TGCAGTGCAGGGGGCCCCACTGAAGCTTTCTTT.

Many counts were recorded for this clonotype. The rearrangement joins TRBV6-1 to TRBJ1-2; perhaps TRBD1 as D (6 bases). The length of the CDR3 is 11 residues. The germline V gene encodes CDR1 MNHNS and CDR2 SASEGT. The CDR3 sequence is CALRGGGGYTF. The DNA for the CDR3 is TGTGCTCTAAGGGGGGGCGGAGGCTACACCTTC.

This clonotype was seen many times. One end of the junction is discordant with germline, which a read error may explain. This chain joins TRBV27 and TRBJ1-2, with a weak D call TRBD1 (6 bases). CDR3 length equals 14 residues. Germline V gene sequence: CDR1 MNHEY, CDR2 SMNVEV (reference sequence). The CDR3 bases are TGTGCCAGCAGAGCGGACAGCCCTTCGGATGGCTGCACCTTC. Its translation: CASRADSPSDGCTF.

This clonotype came up many times. This chain links TRBV12-3 or TRBV12-4 with TRBJ2-7; the match to TRBD2 covers 8 bases. The V and J ends lost 6 bases and 3 bases, in that order; junction bases with no gene match: 16. The CDR3 totals 17 residues. The CDR3 here is CASRLNPAGGRRYEQYF. The CDR3 DNA follows: TGTGCCAGCAGGCTCAATCCTGCGGGGGGCCGCCGCTACGAGCAGTACTTC.